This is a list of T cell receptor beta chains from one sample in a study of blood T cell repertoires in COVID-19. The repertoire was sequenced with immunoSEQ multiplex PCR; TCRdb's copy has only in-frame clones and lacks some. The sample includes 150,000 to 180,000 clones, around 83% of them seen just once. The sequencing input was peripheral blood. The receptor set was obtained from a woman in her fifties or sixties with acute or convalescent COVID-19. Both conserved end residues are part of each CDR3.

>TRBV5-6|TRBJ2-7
CASSRRLGRSYEQYF
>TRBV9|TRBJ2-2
CASRPGQGEWGELFF
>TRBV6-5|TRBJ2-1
CASRPTGQGNNEQFF
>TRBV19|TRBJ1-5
CASSSGRAPISNQPQHF
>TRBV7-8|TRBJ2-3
CASSFPDRDRYF
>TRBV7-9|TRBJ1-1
CASSPRTGVNTEAFF
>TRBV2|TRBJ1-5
CASSEGTTPDQPQHF
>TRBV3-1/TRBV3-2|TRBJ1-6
CASSQGDRTAPLHF
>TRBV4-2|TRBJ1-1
CASSVSTGRDTEAFF
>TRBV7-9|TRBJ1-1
CASRGTGDTEAFF
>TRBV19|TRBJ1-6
CASSPLLTDPRNTVHF